This TCR beta chain was captured in a study of identical twins. General study results and limits: There were fewer insertions in abundant cord blood beta clonotypes, but memory repertoires showed no such pattern. Without tracking the same donors, conclusions rested on cross-sectional statistical analysis. Out-of-frame alpha sequences common to twins were enriched for low generation probability.

MiXCR, run by TCRdb on the 5' RACE reads, gives a single entry per CDR3 protein. The sample has a few hundred thousand distinct CDR3 sequences, under 12% seen once. This clonotype has ten or more counts. Antigen: not known. The receptor's source is a man aged 50 to 59 in good health. Sequencing used memory T cells sorted from blood.

The CDR3, as DNA: TGTGCCAGCAGCCTCCAACCGGGACAGGGGAGCACTGAAGCTTTCTTT. Translating it yields CASSLQPGQGSTEAFF. The J gene is TRBJ1-1, the V gene TRBV3-1, with 10 bases fitting TRBD1. Trimming cost V 4 bases and J 4 bases; bases outside gene matches: 9. The CDR3 is 16 residues long. CDR1 LGHDT and CDR2 YNNKEL come from the germline V gene (reference sequence).